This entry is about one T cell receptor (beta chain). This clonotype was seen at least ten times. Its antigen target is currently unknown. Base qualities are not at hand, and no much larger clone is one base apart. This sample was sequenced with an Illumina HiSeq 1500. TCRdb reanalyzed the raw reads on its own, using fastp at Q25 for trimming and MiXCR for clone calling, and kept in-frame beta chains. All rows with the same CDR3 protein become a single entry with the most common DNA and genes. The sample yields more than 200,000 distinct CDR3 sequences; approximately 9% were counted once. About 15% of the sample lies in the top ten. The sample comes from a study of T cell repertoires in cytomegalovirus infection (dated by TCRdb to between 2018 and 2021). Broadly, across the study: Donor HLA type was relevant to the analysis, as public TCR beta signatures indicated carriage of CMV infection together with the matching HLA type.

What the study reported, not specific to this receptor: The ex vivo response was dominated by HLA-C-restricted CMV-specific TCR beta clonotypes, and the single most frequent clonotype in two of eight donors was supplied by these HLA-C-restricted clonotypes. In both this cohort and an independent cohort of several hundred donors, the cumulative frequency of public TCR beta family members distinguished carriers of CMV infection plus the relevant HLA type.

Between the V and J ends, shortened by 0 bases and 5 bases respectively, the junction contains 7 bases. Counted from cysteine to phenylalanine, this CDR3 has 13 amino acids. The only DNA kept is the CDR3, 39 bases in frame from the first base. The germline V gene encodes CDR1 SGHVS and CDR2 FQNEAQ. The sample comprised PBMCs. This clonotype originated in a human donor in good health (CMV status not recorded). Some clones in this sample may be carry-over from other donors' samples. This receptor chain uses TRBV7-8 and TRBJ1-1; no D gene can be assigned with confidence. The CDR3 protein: CASSLAEGTEAFF. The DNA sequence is TGTGCCAGCAGCTTAGCGGAAGGAACTGAAGCTTTCTTT.